These T cell receptor beta chains were read from a single sample in a study of radiotherapy plus CTLA-4 blockade in lung cancer. The data were produced by immunoSEQ multiplex PCR, yet TCRdb's version contains in-frame clones alone and is incomplete. The sample shows 90,000 or so clones, 75% to 90% of them seen only once. The sample was peripheral blood, taken from a patient treated with radiotherapy plus ipilimumab. These receptors were obtained from a human donor with non-small cell lung cancer who had a partial response to radiotherapy plus ipilimumab. Both conserved end residues are part of each CDR3. D genes are given only for firm matches. Clone size, where shown, is once, few, many, or a class for clones that have expanded.

>.|TRBV27|TRBJ1-2|12|.
TGTGCCAGCAGTCAAATTGAGGTTGGCTACACCTTC
CASSQIEVGYTF
>.|TRBV28|TRBJ1-3|15|.
TGTGCCAGCAGTTCGACAGTCCGCTCTGGAAACACCATATATTTT
CASSSTVRSGNTIYF
>.|TRBV28|TRBJ1-2|15|.
TGTGCCAGCAGCCCCCCGGACAGCCCGAACTATGGCTACACCTTC
CASSPPDSPNYGYTF
>once|TRBV9|TRBJ1-5|15|TRBD1
TGTGCCAGCAGCGGGGGACAGGGAGGCAATCAGCCCCAGCATTTT
CASSGGQGGNQPQHF
>.|TRBV5-4|TRBJ1-6|14|TRBD1
TGTGCCAGCAGTCGGACAGGGAATAATTCACCCCTCCACTTT
CASSRTGNNSPLHF
>.|TRBV5-1|TRBJ1-2|16|TRBD1
TGCGCCAGCAGCTTGACCTTTACGGACAGGGGGATAGGCTACACCTTC
CASSLTFTDRGIGYTF
>.|TRBV5-1|TRBJ2-2|16|TRBD1
TGCGCCAGCAGCTTGGCCCCGCAGGGGGCGACCGGGGAGCTGTTTTTT
CASSLAPQGATGELFF
>once|TRBV6-5|TRBJ2-5|13|.
TGTGCCAGCACCAGATACACGTCAGAGACCCAGTACTTC
CASTRYTSETQYF
>.|TRBV6-1|TRBJ2-1|16|TRBD2
TGTGCCAGCAGTGGGGAGTTAACTAGCGGGAGCAATGAGCAGTTCTTC
CASSGELTSGSNEQFF
>.|TRBV2|TRBJ2-3|15|.
TGTGCCAGCAGTGAAGCGGCTAGTTCCACAGATACGCAGTATTTT
CASSEAASSTDTQYF
>.|TRBV30|TRBJ2-5|15|.
TGTGCCTGGAGTGGGGGCGGAGGGAGCCAAGAGACCCAGTACTTC
CAWSGGGGSQETQYF
>.|TRBV19|TRBJ1-1|14|.
TGTGCCAGTAGTTCAACCGCTAACTCTATTGAAGCTTTCTTT
CASSSTANSIEAFF
>once|TRBV5-4|TRBJ1-2|12|.
TGTGCCAGCAGCTTGGACAGCTATGGCTACACCTTC
CASSLDSYGYTF
>.|TRBV9|TRBJ2-1|15|TRBD1
TGTGCCAGCAGCGACCGACAGGGGCTGAGGAATGAGCAGTTCTTC
CASSDRQGLRNEQFF
>.|TRBV6-5|TRBJ2-1|14|TRBD1
TGTGCCAGCAGTCGGGACAGGGTTTTGGATGAGCAGTTCTTC
CASSRDRVLDEQFF
>once|TRBV5-1|TRBJ2-2|14|.
TGCGCCAGCAGCTTGGAGAGAGTCACCGGGGAGCTGTTTTTT
CASSLERVTGELFF
>.|TRBV7-8|TRBJ2-7|14|TRBD1
TGTGCCAGCAGCGAACAGGGGATTGCCTACGAGCAGTACTTC
CASSEQGIAYEQYF
>.|TRBV9|TRBJ1-1|14|TRBD1
TGTGCCAGCAGCGTAAGGACAGGAGGAACTGAAGCTTTCTTT
CASSVRTGGTEAFF
>.|TRBV15|TRBJ2-2|14|.
TGTGCCACCAGCAGGGGGGGGCGGTTCGGGGAGCTGTTTTTT
CATSRGGRFGELFF
>once|TRBV16|TRBJ2-7|14|.
TGTGCCAGCAGCCAAAGCAGGGCCTCCTACGAGCAGTACTTC
CASSQSRASYEQYF
>.|TRBV29-1|TRBJ2-2|16|.
TGCAGCGTTGAAGTTGTTGGCAGGCCGAACACCGGGGAGCTGTTTTTT
CSVEVVGRPNTGELFF
>.|TRBV6-5|TRBJ1-1|14|.
TGTGCCAGCACACCCTACCGACAGAACACTGAAGCTTTCTTT
CASTPYRQNTEAFF
>.|TRBV27|TRBJ1-1|12|.
TGTGCCAGCCCCTTAGAGGCATTTGAAGCTTTCTTT
CASPLEAFEAFF
>.|TRBV27|TRBJ1-5|17|.
TGTGCCAGCAGTTTATCCGGGGGGACTGGGCGCAATCAGCCCCAGCATTTT
CASSLSGGTGRNQPQHF
>.|TRBV5-8|TRBJ1-5|14|.
TGTGCCAGCAGCCCCCAGGGGCTCTTTTCGCCCCAGCATTTT
CASSPQGLFSPQHF
>.|TRBV6-5|TRBJ1-1|14|.
TGTGCCAGCAGAAGAGGCAGGGGTCAAGGTGGAGCTTTCTTT
CASRRGRGQGGAFF
>once|TRBV6-5|TRBJ1-1|14|.
TGTGCCAGCAGTGAAAGGAGTAGGGGCACTGAAGCTTTCTTT
CASSERSRGTEAFF
>.|TRBV6-5|TRBJ1-1|11|.
TGTGCCAGCAGTTACCGCACTGAAGCTTTCTTT
CASSYRTEAFF
>.|TRBV5-5|TRBJ1-1|15|TRBD1
TGTGCCAGCATCATTGTAGGACAGGGTAACACTGAAGCTTTCTTT
CASIIVGQGNTEAFF
>.|TRBV6-4|TRBJ2-3|16|TRBD1
TGTGCCAGCAGTGACTCATGGGGACAGAAGGTCGATACGCAGTATTTT
CASSDSWGQKVDTQYF
>.|TRBV6-6|TRBJ2-1|13|.
TGTGCCAGCAGTTACACCAGCTACAATGAGCAGTTCTTC
CASSYTSYNEQFF
>.|TRBV27|TRBJ2-5|14|.
TGTGCCAGCAGTCCCGCGAGGGGGAGAGAGACCCAGTACTTC
CASSPARGRETQYF
>once|TRBV27|TRBJ1-6|15|TRBD1
TGTGCCAGCAGCCCCGAGACAGGGAGAAATTCACCCCTCCACTTT
CASSPETGRNSPLHF
>.|TRBV5-4|TRBJ2-5|15|TRBD2
TGTGCCAGCAGCCACACTAGCGGGAACCAAGAGACCCAGTACTTC
CASSHTSGNQETQYF
>.|TRBV19|TRBJ1-5|16|.
TGTGCCAGTAGTATAGCACAGGGCCCCAGCAATCAGCCCCAGCATTTT
CASSIAQGPSNQPQHF
>.|TRBV5-1|TRBJ2-5|17|TRBD1
TGCGCCAGCAGCTTGGCGAGGGACAGGACAAACGGGGAGACCCAGTACTTC
CASSLARDRTNGETQYF
>.|TRBV7-2|TRBJ1-1|15|.
TGTGCCAGCAGCTTAGAGGCAGGGGCTAACACTGAAGCTTTCTTT
CASSLEAGANTEAFF
>.|TRBV6-5|TRBJ1-1|13|.
TGTGCCATTCATGCGGGGAGGAACACTGAAGCTTTCTTT
CAIHAGRNTEAFF
>once|TRBV10-1|TRBJ2-7|15|.
TGCGCCAGCAGTGGAGGAGGCGGGTACGAGTACGAGCAGTACTTC
CASSGGGGYEYEQYF
>.|TRBV6-1|TRBJ2-2|14|.
TGTGCCAGCATCATAGGGGGGAACACCGGGGAGCTGTTTTTT
CASIIGGNTGELFF
>.|TRBV14|TRBJ2-5|14|.
TGTGCCAGCAGCCAAGATTCAGTGGAAGAGACCCAGTACTTC
CASSQDSVEETQYF
>.|TRBV4-1|TRBJ1-2|15|TRBD1
TGCGCCAGCAGCCCTCGGGAGGGGGCTAGCTATGGCTACACCTTC
CASSPREGASYGYTF
>once|TRBV30|TRBJ2-1|16|TRBD2
TGTGCCTGGAGCACCAGCGGGAGGGCCTCCTACAATGAGCAGTTCTTC
CAWSTSGRASYNEQFF
>.|TRBV7-2|TRBJ1-4|15|.
TGTGCCAGCAGCTCCCTCGGGGTTAGGAATGAAAAACTGTTTTTT
CASSSLGVRNEKLFF
>.|TRBV5-1|TRBJ2-2|14|.
TGCGCCAGCAGCTTGGGACAGAACACCGGGGAGCTGTTTTTT
CASSLGQNTGELFF
>.|TRBV28|TRBJ2-1|15|.
TGTGCCAGCAGTCTCGTGGGGGGCTCCTACAATGAGCAGTTCTTC
CASSLVGGSYNEQFF
>.|TRBV4-3|TRBJ1-5|16|.
TGCGCCAGCAGCCAAGATTTTTCGGCAGGCGATCAGCCCCAGCATTTT
CASSQDFSAGDQPQHF
>.|TRBV6-4|TRBJ1-5|13|.
TGTGCCAGCAGTGTGTATAGCAATCAGCCCCGGCATTTT
CASSVYSNQPRHF
>.|TRBV2|TRBJ1-2|14|.
TGTGCCAGCAGTGACAGGGACTATAACTATGGCTACACCTTC
CASSDRDYNYGYTF
>.|TRBV5-4|TRBJ2-3|16|TRBD2
TGTGCCAGCAGCTTGGAACTAGCGGGCGGTGGGAATACGCAGTATTTT
CASSLELAGGGNTQYF
>.|TRBV29-1|TRBJ2-3|18|TRBD1
TGCAGCGTTGTATACAGGGGGTTTACCATGGCGGGCACAGATACGCAGTATTTT
CSVVYRGFTMAGTDTQYF
>.|TRBV5-1|TRBJ2-1|15|TRBD2
TGCGCCAGCCGCTTCGGGGGGGGCACCTACAATGAGCAGTTCTTC
CASRFGGGTYNEQFF
>.|TRBV28|TRBJ1-1|14|.
TGTGCCAGCAGTTTTGGAGGAGGGAACACTGAAGCTTTCTTT
CASSFGGGNTEAFF
>.|TRBV11-2|TRBJ2-1|17|TRBD2
TGTGCCAGCAGCGGGGGCCTAGCGGGTCCTACGAACAATGAGCAGTTCTTC
CASSGGLAGPTNNEQFF
>.|TRBV18|TRBJ2-5|14|.
TGTGCCAGCTCACCACTAATCTCTTTGGAGACCCAGTACTTC
CASSPLISLETQYF
>.|TRBV5-6|TRBJ1-5|16|.
TGTGCCAGCAGCTTGGTGGGGGCGAGTGGCAATCAGCCCCAGCATTTT
CASSLVGASGNQPQHF
>.|TRBV7-2|TRBJ2-7|11|.
TGTGCCAGCAGCCCCGTGTACGAGCAGTACTTC
CASSPVYEQYF
>.|TRBV5-4|TRBJ2-7|13|.
TGTGCCAGCAGCTTGGCCTCGGTCTACGAGCAGTACTTC
CASSLASVYEQYF
>.|TRBV10-1|TRBJ1-1|14|TRBD1
TGCGCCAGCAGTAAGACAGGGGCCGACACTGAAGCTTTCTTT
CASSKTGADTEAFF
>.|TRBV5-1|TRBJ2-2|16|TRBD2
TGCGCCAGCAGCTCGCAGACTAGCGGGAGGTCCGGGGAGCTGTTTTTT
CASSSQTSGRSGELFF